A single sample gave rise to the 26 T cell receptor beta chains below, sequenced in a study of post-analysis software for immune sequencing data. These TCRs' antigens remain unknown. Built from TCR beta cDNA, the libraries had unique molecular identifiers in them. TCRdb processed the PCR reads anew with MiXCR; each CDR3 protein has one entry. This sample has under 900,000 distinct CDR3 sequences; roughly half occur once, and the top ten carry around 4.5%. The study, taken as a whole, reports: TRBV5-6, TRBV5-1 and TRBV20-1 belonged to a set of roughly 5 TRBV segments that were more frequent in patients than controls.

The sample taken for sequencing was blood. The receptors stem from a girl aged 5 to 17 with multiple sclerosis.

The chain employs TRBV12-3 or TRBV12-4 and TRBJ1-6; D not resolved. There are 14 residues in the CDR3. V lost 6 bases, J lost 7 bases, and 13 bases lay in between. CDR3 in DNA: TGTGCCAGCAGCCTATTGAGCCGGAATTCACCCCTCCACTTT. Protein sequence: CASSLLSRNSPLHF.

A few counts support this clonotype. The chain links TRBV20-1 to TRBJ2-7; D tentatively fits TRBD1 or TRBD2 (5 bases each). V was cut by 3 bases and J by 2 bases, with 11 bases left in between. The CDR3 is 13 residues long. The germline CDR1 and CDR2 sequences are DFQATT and SNEGSKA (reference sequence). CDR3 DNA sequence: TGCAGTGCTAGTCCGGGGCAGACCTACGAGCAGTACTTC. Translating gives CSASPGQTYEQYF.

This chain joins TRBV14 and TRBJ2-7; 13 bases match TRBD2. Germline V gene sequence: CDR1 SGHDN, CDR2 FVKESK. Trimming took 4 bases from V and 6 from J; bases not matched to a gene: 9. CDR3 size: 16 residues. CDR3 DNA: TGTGCCAGCAGCCTCGGACTAGCGGGAGCTGGGGGCGAGCAGTACTTC. Its translation is CASSLGLAGAGGEQYF.

The V call is TRBV20-1, the J call TRBJ2-4; D remains ambiguous. The J call may be mistaken, given a closer DNA end match to TRBJ2-5. From germline, CDR1 is DFQATT and CDR2 SNEGSKA (reference sequence). This CDR3 comprises 13 residues. The CDR3 loop reads CSAAARTQETQYF. The CDR3 nucleotides are TGCAGTGCTGCAGCGCGGACGCAAGAGACCCAGTACTTC.

This chain links TRBV12-3 or TRBV12-4 with TRBJ2-1, with no clear D. The CDR3 is 11 amino acids. The V and J ends lost 2 bases and 12 bases respectively, with 8 bases between them. The CDR3 is CASSLREGQFF. The CDR3 DNA is TGTGCCAGCAGTTTAAGGGAAGGGCAGTTCTTC.

The V gene is TRBV7-3, the J gene TRBJ2-1; 14 bases fit TRBD2. The end of the DNA is better explained by TRBJ2-7, so the J call may be wrong. From germline, CDR1 is SGHTA and CDR2 FQGTGA. The CDR3 is 20 amino acids. CDR3 nucleotides: TGTGCCAGCAGCTTAAGGGCGCCGGGACTAGCGGGAGAAGTCTACAATGAGCAGTACTTC. It specifies CASSLRAPGLAGEVYNEQYF.

The chain is built from TRBV12-3 or TRBV12-4 and TRBJ1-2, with D possibly being TRBD1 (5 bases). The ends were cut back, 6 bases at V and 7 bases at J, with 21 bases in the middle. The CDR3 contains 15 residues. The CDR3 reads CASSRTGPRDPGYTF. In DNA, the CDR3 is TGTGCCAGCAGCAGAACGGGACCGCGTGACCCTGGCTACACCTTC.

This sequence joins TRBV5-1 and TRBJ2-7; TRBD1 is a possible D gene (6 bases). CDR1 and CDR2 (germline): SGHRS, YFSETQ. Trimming pared 3 bases from V and 2 bases from J, leaving 15 bases between. The CDR3 has 15 residues. CDR3 loop: CASSSGQGTPYEQYF. The CDR3 bases are TGCGCCAGCAGCTCCGGCCAGGGGACCCCCTACGAGCAGTACTTC.

The chain is built from TRBV4-2 and TRBJ2-5; D ambiguous. Germline CDR1 LGHNA, CDR2 YNFKEQ. Trimming removed 5 bases from V and 5 bases from J, with 18 bases in between. This CDR3 comprises 15 residues. In DNA, the CDR3 is TGTGCCAGCAGCTTGGCCTCCCCGGCTGGGGAGACCCAGTACTTC. Translating gives CASSLASPAGETQYF.

This rearrangement joins TRBV7-8 to TRBJ2-3; unclear D gene. Germline-derived CDR1 and CDR2 are SGHVS and FQNEAQ. Between the trimmed V and J ends, which lost 3 bases and 4 bases, there was a span of 8 bases. The CDR3 contains 13 residues. CDR3 sequence (DNA): TGTGCCAGCAGCTTTCCCATGGCAGATACGCAGTATTTT. The encoded protein is CASSFPMADTQYF.

The J gene is TRBJ2-7, the V gene TRBV29-1; 8 positions agree with TRBD2. From germline, CDR1 is SQVTM and CDR2 ANQGSEA. The V segment lost 4 bases and the J segment 4 bases; nucleotides outside the gene matches: 12. The CDR3 length is 15 residues. CDR3 sequence: CSVGVLAVKGYEQYF. The CDR3 coding sequence is TGCAGCGTTGGGGTACTAGCGGTAAAGGGGTACGAGCAGTACTTC.

The table lists this clonotype with a few counts. The chain joins TRBV7-2 to TRBJ2-7; D unclear. This CDR3 has 12 residues. Per germline, CDR1 SGHTA and CDR2 FQGNSA. V was pared by 1 base and J by 7 bases, with 8 bases between. This chain's CDR3 is CASSLGVREQYF. DNA for the CDR3: TGTGCCAGCAGCTTAGGAGTTAGGGAGCAGTACTTC.

The chain is built from TRBV27 and TRBJ1-1, with no clear D. This CDR3 is 13 amino acids long. V shed 1 base and J shed 4 bases, with 7 bases lying between them. The germline gives CDR1 MNHEY, CDR2 SMNVEV (reference sequence). Written as DNA, the CDR3 is TGTGCCAGCAGTTTATTAGGAGGCACTGAAGCTTTCTTT. This gives the protein CASSLLGGTEAFF.

The V gene is TRBV5-1, the J gene TRBJ1-1; D unclear. This CDR3 comprises 14 residues. The V end was cut by 1 base, the J end by 5 bases, with 12 bases between. The germline gives CDR1 SGHRS, CDR2 YFSETQ. The CDR3 DNA reads TGCGCCAGCAGCTTGAAGCGCGGCCGTACTGAAGCTTTCTTT. Protein sequence: CASSLKRGRTEAFF.

The chain has TRBV25-1 and TRBJ2-3, with a possible D match to TRBD1 (5 bases). CDR1 is MGHDK, CDR2 SYGVNS, per germline. The CDR3 is 13 amino acids. The germline V and J ends were trimmed by 4 bases and 3 bases, with 8 bases remaining between them. Written as DNA, the CDR3 is TGTGCCAGCAGTGTCAGGGAAACAGATACGCAGTATTTT. Its translation is CASSVRETDTQYF.

This chain joins TRBV5-1 and TRBJ2-5, with TRBD1 matching over 10 bases. Germline loops: CDR1 SGHRS, CDR2 YFSETQ. The V segment lost 0 bases and the J segment 5 bases; nucleotides outside the gene matches: 7. There are 16 residues in the CDR3. The CDR3 DNA is TGCGCCAGCAGCTTGGCCCTGACAGGGGGCTGGGAGACCCAGTACTTC. Amino acids: CASSLALTGGWETQYF. Full variable domain (remainder filled in from reference TRBV5-1 and TRBJ2-5): KAGVTQTPRYLIKTRGQQVTLSCSPISGHRSVSWYQQTPGQGLQFLFEYFSETQRNKGNFPGRFSGRQFSNSRSEMNVSTLELGDSALYLCASSLALTGGWETQYFGPGTRLLVL.

This clonotype was recorded only once. The chain carries TRBV3-1 and TRBJ2-3; D gene ambiguous. The germline V and J ends were trimmed by 1 base and 4 bases, with 27 bases remaining between them. The CDR3 runs to 20 residues. Germline assignment: CDR1 LGHDT and CDR2 YNNKEL (reference sequence). CDR3 residues: CASSQGVRLHTARGADTQYF. The CDR3 region has the DNA TGTGCCAGCAGCCAAGGGGTCCGGTTGCATACAGCCCGCGGTGCAGATACGCAGTATTTT.

The chain combines TRBV29-1 with TRBJ2-1; TRBD2 agrees at 11 bases. The CDR3 has 17 amino acids. The J segment lost 7 bases and the V segment lost 7 bases, leaving 18 bases of the junction unmatched. Germline CDR1 and CDR2: SQVTM and ANQGSEA. CDR3 in amino acids: CSASSVAGGGRRNEQFF. In DNA, the CDR3 is TGCAGCGCTTCTTCCGTAGCGGGAGGGGGGCGGCGGAATGAGCAGTTCTTC.

The chain combines TRBV9 with TRBJ1-2; TRBD1 aligns across 7 bases. The CDR3 runs 14 residues. From germline, CDR1 is SGDLS and CDR2 YYNGEE. Germline trimming cut 0 bases from V and 4 bases from J; bases unmatched to any gene: 3. The CDR3 DNA is TGTGCCAGCAGCGTAGCTGACAGGGCCTATGGCTACACCTTC. Protein sequence: CASSVADRAYGYTF.

Only a few counts were recorded for this clonotype. V is TRBV10-3 and J is TRBJ2-5, with D perhaps given as TRBD1 or TRBD2 (5 bases each). The germline V gene has CDR1 ENHRY and CDR2 SYGVKD. The CDR3 is 13 amino acids. V lost 10 bases and J 1 base, leaving 13 bases between the germline ends. In DNA, the CDR3 is TGTGCCACCGTCGGGACGCTCCAAGAGACCCAGTACTTC. As protein: CATVGTLQETQYF.

The DNA of the CDR3 is TGCAGTGCCTTACCGACTAGCTATATTTCCTACGAGCAGTACTTC. Translated, it gives CSALPTSYISYEQYF. This rearrangement joins TRBV20-1 to TRBJ2-7; 7 positions match TRBD2. Germline values: CDR1 DFQATT, CDR2 SNEGSKA (reference sequence). With 6 bases clipped from V and 1 base from J, the junction kept 12 bases outside the gene matches. The CDR3 consists of 15 residues.

The genes are TRBV25-1 and TRBJ2-2; TRBD1 aligns across 7 bases. Germline lookup yields CDR1 MGHDK and CDR2 SYGVNS. Unmatched junction bases numbered 7, after V lost 6 bases and J lost 0 bases. The CDR3 contains 16 residues. CDR3 in amino acids: CASRRTGLSNTGELFF. As DNA, the CDR3 is TGTGCCAGCAGGCGGACAGGCCTATCGAACACCGGGGAGCTGTTTTTT.

This sequence joins TRBV28 and TRBJ2-3; no clear D gene. CDR1 and CDR2 (germline): MDHEN, SYDVKM. V dropped 4 bases and J dropped 6 bases, with 8 bases sitting between them. This CDR3 comprises 12 residues. As DNA, the CDR3 is TGTGCCAGCAGTTCTAATGCGGATACGCAGTATTTT. Its translation is CASSSNADTQYF.

V and J are TRBV3-1 and TRBJ2-3, with D unclear. CDR3 length equals 15 residues. The germline V gene has CDR1 LGHDT and CDR2 YNNKEL (reference sequence). V dropped 1 base and J dropped 4 bases, with 12 bases sitting between them. The CDR3 is CASSQAPPVADTQYF. In DNA, the CDR3 is TGTGCCAGCAGCCAAGCCCCCCCGGTCGCAGATACGCAGTATTTT.

The rearrangement links TRBV7-9 to TRBJ1-5, with TRBD1 matching over 7 bases. V lost 5 bases, J lost 4 bases, and 8 bases stayed unmatched. This CDR3 spans 15 amino acids. In germline, CDR1 is SEHNR, CDR2 FQNEAQ (reference sequence). CDR3 sequence reads: CASSADRAGNQPQHF. The CDR3 coding sequence is TGTGCCAGCAGCGCCGACAGGGCGGGGAATCAGCCCCAGCATTTT. The variable domain in full, with the rest retrieved from reference TRBV7-9 and TRBJ1-5, is DTGVSQNPRHKITKRGQNVTFRCDPISEHNRLYWYRQTLGQGPEFLTYFQNEAQLEKSRLLSDRFSAERPKGSFSTLEIQRTEQGDSAMYLCASSADRAGNQPQHFGDGTRLSIL.

The chain is built from TRBV25-1 and TRBJ1-2, with D perhaps TRBD1 (6 bases). The germline V gene encodes CDR1 MGHDK and CDR2 SYGVNS. Trimming cost V 7 bases and J 4 bases, with 19 bases left between them. This CDR3 has 15 residues. DNA of the CDR3: TGTGCCAGCACTCAATCGGCAGGGGAGATCTATGGCTACACCTTC. Its protein is CASTQSAGEIYGYTF.